Below are 24 T cell receptor beta chains sequenced from a single sample in a study of shared clonotypes between healthy human individuals. Measured with immunoSEQ multiplex PCR; TCRdb has only the in-frame clones, and not every one. The sample lists roughly 1 million clones; 75% to 85% were seen once. Sequenced input: memory CD4+ T cells from PBMCs. Noted subset: CD45RA-negative fraction. Receptors were obtained from a man aged 18 to 30 in good health. Some clones in this sample may be carry-over from other donors' samples.

This clone appeared a single time. The genes are TRBV5-1 and TRBJ2-2, with D perhaps assigned TRBD1 or TRBD2 (5 bases each). This CDR3 is 17 amino acids long. In germline, CDR1 is SGHRS, CDR2 YFSETQ. Trimming left V 2 bases short and J 4 bases short, with 18 bases between. CDR3 in amino acids: CASSFSRPGGGTGELFF. The CDR3 DNA reads TGCGCCAGCAGCTTCTCCCGCCCTGGGGGTGGCACCGGGGAGCTGTTTTTT. The full variable domain, its missing parts supplied by reference TRBV5-1 and TRBJ2-2, is KAGVTQTPRYLIKTRGQQVTLSCSPISGHRSVSWYQQTPGQGLQFLFEYFSETQRNKGNFPGRFSGRQFSNSRSEMNVSTLELGDSALYLCASSFSRPGGGTGELFFGEGSRLTVL.

The V and J genes are TRBV27 and TRBJ1-1; D uncertain. V lost 5 bases, J lost 6 bases, and 16 bases lay in between. Germline lookup yields CDR1 MNHEY and CDR2 SMNVEV (reference sequence). The CDR3 spans 14 residues. This CDR3 is CASSGEPTSPEAFF. In nucleotides, the CDR3 is TGTGCCAGCAGTGGGGAACCGACAAGCCCTGAAGCTTTCTTT.

This clone was observed a few times. V and J are TRBV28 and TRBJ1-5; possibly TRBD1 for D (5 bases). CDR3 length: 14 amino acids. V gave up 5 bases and J gave up 8 bases, with 16 bases separating them. In germline, CDR1 is MDHEN, CDR2 SYDVKM. DNA of the CDR3: TGTGCCAGCAGTCCACCAGGGAGCCTCGAGCCCCAGCATTTT. Translation: CASSPPGSLEPQHF.

This sequence joins TRBV19 and TRBJ2-3, with 7 nucleotides matching TRBD2. Germline trimming cut 4 bases from V and 1 base from J; bases unmatched to any gene: 8. The germline CDR1 and CDR2 sequences are LNHDA and SQIVND (reference sequence). This CDR3 is 16 amino acids long. CDR3: CASSKGLAEGTDTQYF. CDR3 nucleotide sequence: TGTGCCAGTAGTAAAGGGCTAGCGGAAGGCACAGATACGCAGTATTTT.

A few counts support this clone. The chain joins TRBV30 to TRBJ1-1, with TRBD1 matching over 10 bases. This CDR3 has 13 amino acids. The germline V gene has CDR1 GTSNPN and CDR2 SVGIG (reference sequence). Germline trimming cut 5 bases from V and 4 bases from J; bases unmatched to any gene: 4. The CDR3 reads CAWEGQGGTEAFF. DNA of the CDR3: TGTGCCTGGGAAGGACAGGGGGGCACTGAAGCTTTCTTT.

The chain links TRBV30 to TRBJ2-5; no definite D call. Trimming removed 3 bases from V and 5 bases from J, with 7 bases in between. The germline V gene has CDR1 GTSNPN and CDR2 SVGIG (reference sequence). This CDR3 has 11 residues. The DNA of the CDR3 is TGTGCCTGGAGGGCCGGCGAGACCCAGTACTTC. Its translation: CAWRAGETQYF.

The chain couples TRBV5-1 to TRBJ2-7; the match to TRBD2 covers 11 bases. This CDR3 is built from 15 residues. Per germline, CDR1 SGHRS and CDR2 YFSETQ. V was clipped by 4 bases and J by 4 bases; unmatched bases: 7. The CDR3 nucleotides read TGCGCCAGCAGCCCCGGGACTAGCGGAATTTACGAGCAGTACTTC. This sequence encodes CASSPGTSGIYEQYF.

This clone was seen a few times. This specimen includes other DNA sequences encoding the same CDR3. V gene TRBV7-3 combines with J gene TRBJ2-2; 7 bases line up with TRBD1. CDR1 is SGHTA and CDR2 is FQGTGA in the germline V gene. J lost 0 bases, V lost 8 bases, and 3 bases had no gene match. The CDR3 is 14 residues long. CDR3: CASRQGANTGELFF. The CDR3 DNA reads as TGTGCCAGCCGGCAGGGGGCGAACACCGGGGAGCTGTTTTTT.

This clone showed up just a few times. The same CDR3 is also encoded by other DNA sequences in this sample. The V call is TRBV7-9, the J call TRBJ1-3; D might be TRBD1 (5 bases). Germline V CDR1 and CDR2: SEHNR, FQNEAQ (reference sequence). With 0 bases removed from V and 0 bases from J, the gap between germline ends came to 15 bases. The CDR3 contains 18 residues. The CDR3 bases are TGTGCCAGCAGCTTAGCGCGGGGCAGGCACGACTCTGGAAACACCATATATTTT. Amino acid sequence: CASSLARGRHDSGNTIYF.

The rearrangement links TRBV18 to TRBJ1-1; no reliable D call. V gave up 3 bases and J gave up 3 bases, with 8 bases separating them. CDR1 is KGHSH, CDR2 LQKENI, per germline. The CDR3 extends over 13 amino acids. The CDR3 bases are TGTGCCAGCTCACCCTTCGGGGACACTGAAGCTTTCTTT. Encoded protein: CASSPFGDTEAFF.

The chain has TRBV7-6 and TRBJ1-5, with TRBD1 as a possible D gene (6 bases). CDR1 is SGHVS and CDR2 is FNYEAQ in the germline V gene. This CDR3 has 16 amino acids. The V end lost 5 bases, the J end lost 5 bases, and 19 bases lay between the germline ends. The CDR3 reads CASSPAGAGGHQPQHF. CDR3 DNA sequence: TGTGCCAGCAGCCCCGCGGGGGCGGGGGGCCATCAGCCCCAGCATTTT.

This clone was detected only a few times. The gene calls are TRBV5-1 and TRBJ2-1; D perhaps matches TRBD2 (6 bases). The V end was cut by 4 bases, the J end by 6 bases, with 11 bases between. Per germline, CDR1 SGHRS and CDR2 YFSETQ. The CDR3 is 13 amino acids. The CDR3 DNA is TGCGCCAGCAGCCCACTCGGGAGCAATGAGCAGTTCTTC. It codes for CASSPLGSNEQFF.

This clone has just one count. The rearrangement joins TRBV6-1 to TRBJ1-2; 9 bases are a match to TRBD1. CDR1 is MNHNS and CDR2 is SASEGT in the germline V gene. This CDR3 comprises 13 residues. The V gene end was trimmed by 4 bases and the J gene end by 8 bases; junction bases not matched to a gene: 5. CDR3 DNA: TGTGCCAGCAGTGTGGACAGGGGTGGGGGCTACACCTTC. Protein sequence: CASSVDRGGGYTF.

This clone occurred a few times. Distinct nucleotide sequences in the sample also encode this CDR3. The gene calls are TRBV18 and TRBJ2-5; D possibly corresponds to TRBD2 (6 bases). Trimming took 2 bases from V and 5 from J, leaving 6 bases between them. This CDR3 has 12 residues. CDR1 and CDR2 from the germline V gene are KGHSH and LQKENI. The CDR3 reads CASSPGRETQYF. CDR3 sequence (DNA): TGTGCCAGCTCACCAGGGAGGGAGACCCAGTACTTC.

This chain's CDR3 is CASSLVQSSYEQYF. CDR3 nucleotide sequence: TGTGCCAGCAGTTTGGTGCAGAGCTCCTACGAGCAGTACTTC. The chain couples TRBV28 to TRBJ2-7; no definite D call. CDR1 MDHEN and CDR2 SYDVKM come from the germline V gene. V was pared by 3 bases and J by 0 bases, with 9 bases between. The CDR3 has 14 residues.

This clone appeared a few times. V is TRBV6-1 and J is TRBJ1-2, with TRBD1 matching 10 bases. V was clipped by 6 bases and J by 7 bases; unmatched bases: 14. In germline, CDR1 is MNHNS, CDR2 SASEGT. The CDR3 has 16 residues. The CDR3 here is CASRESGQGVMGGYTF. CDR3 nucleotide sequence: TGTGCCAGCAGGGAAAGTGGACAGGGGGTGATGGGTGGCTACACCTTC.

The rearrangement uses TRBV27 and TRBJ1-5, with 8 bases fitting TRBD1. The CDR3 runs 14 residues. The germline V gene encodes CDR1 MNHEY and CDR2 SMNVEV (reference sequence). Trimming removed 5 bases from V and 3 bases from J; junction bases left unmatched: 3. The CDR3, as DNA: TGTGCCAGCAGTCGGACAGGGTCCAATCAGCCCCAGCATTTT. It specifies CASSRTGSNQPQHF.

This chain uses TRBV29-1 with TRBJ2-4; possible D gene TRBD2, 5 bases. Germline CDR1 and CDR2: SQVTM and ANQGSEA. CDR3 length equals 11 residues. V dropped 5 bases and J dropped 7 bases, with 9 bases sitting between them. The DNA for the CDR3 is TGCAGCGTTAAGCGGTCGAACATTCAGTACTTC. This codes for CSVKRSNIQYF.

The chain has TRBV19 and TRBJ1-1; D gene ambiguous. Germline V CDR1 and CDR2: LNHDA, SQIVND (reference sequence). With 3 bases removed from V and 5 bases from J, the gap between germline ends came to 10 bases. The CDR3 is 13 residues long. CDR3 protein: CASSINRVTEAFF. The CDR3 region has the DNA TGTGCCAGTAGTATTAATCGCGTAACTGAAGCTTTCTTT.

The chain couples TRBV5-6 to TRBJ1-2, with no clear D. Germline CDR1 and CDR2: SGHDT and YYEEEE. This CDR3 has 15 residues. V was trimmed by 4 bases and J by 0 bases, leaving 13 bases between them. CDR3 region: CASSTDPLANYGYTF. The CDR3 coding sequence is TGTGCCAGCAGCACGGACCCTTTAGCTAACTATGGCTACACCTTC. The whole variable domain, remainder taken from reference TRBV5-6 and TRBJ1-2, is DAGVTQSPTHLIKTRGQQVTLRCSPKSGHDTVSWYQQALGQGPQFIFQYYEEEERQRGNFPDRFSGHQFPNYSSELNVNALLLGDSALYLCASSTDPLANYGYTFGSGTRLTVV.

Comments on this clone: Other nucleotide sequences in the sample specify the same CDR3. The rearrangement links TRBV5-1 to TRBJ2-2; 7 bases are a match to TRBD2. The length of the CDR3 is 15 residues. V shed 3 bases, J shed 1 base, and the junction held 3 bases outside the gene matches. Germline lookup yields CDR1 SGHRS and CDR2 YFSETQ. In nucleotides, the CDR3 is TGCGCCAGCAGCTCGGCTAGCGGGAACACCGGGGAGCTGTTTTTT. It yields the protein CASSSASGNTGELFF.

This clone was seen repeatedly, ten times or more. The V gene is TRBV28, the J gene TRBJ2-4; 7 nucleotides line up with TRBD1. Looked up from germline, CDR1 is MDHEN and CDR2 is SYDVKM. With V trimmed by 5 bases and J by 3 bases, 13 bases remained unmatched. The CDR3 extends over 17 amino acids. As DNA, the CDR3 is TGTGCCAGCAGTACACTAGAGACAGGGCGAGGCAAAAACATTCAGTACTTC. Residues: CASSTLETGRGKNIQYF. The variable domain in full, with the rest retrieved from reference TRBV28 and TRBJ2-4, is DVKVTQSSRYLVKRTGEKVFLECVQDMDHENMFWYRQDPGLGLRLIYFSYDVKMKEKGDIPEGYSVSREKKERFSLILESASTNQTSMYLCASSTLETGRGKNIQYFGAGTRLSVL.

This chain uses TRBV7-3 with TRBJ2-1; 12 bases align to TRBD1. Losses at the gene ends were 4 bases for V and 8 bases for J; bases not matched to a gene: 6. The germline gives CDR1 SGHTA, CDR2 FQGTGA. The CDR3 sequence is 15 residues long. Here the CDR3 DNA reads TGTGCCAGCAGCTCACAGGGACAGGGGGCGGATGAGCAGTTCTTC. Protein product: CASSSQGQGADEQFF.

In DNA, the CDR3 is TGTGCCAGCAGTGATCCGTCTCTTGGGGCCAACGTCCTGACTTTC. Its translation is CASSDPSLGANVLTF. This chain links TRBV25-1 with TRBJ2-6; D is uncertain. CDR1 is MGHDK and CDR2 is SYGVNS in the germline V gene. The CDR3 contains 15 residues. Trimming cost V 3 bases and J 3 bases, with 9 bases left between them.